A single sample gave rise to the 23 T cell receptor beta chains below, sequenced in a study of T cells in women clearing cervical HPV infection. Profiling relied on immunoSEQ multiplex PCR, and the TCRdb table lists in-frame clones only, not all of them. The listing records about 26,000 clones. Sequencing input: blood buffy coat. These receptors originate from a woman between 18 and 70 years old with a cervical HPV16 infection that either progressed to CIN3+ or cleared (not recorded which).

The CDR3 DNA, read in part, is TGTGCCAGCAGTGAAGAGGGGGACAGCTATGGC. Encoded protein: CASSEEGDSYG. The CDR3 in its entirety is CASSEEGDSYGYTF. The chain is built from TRBV6-1 and TRBJ1-2; 7 positions match TRBD1. The sequence runs out 3 residues before the end of the CDR3; the remainder is reconstructed from the germline J gene. Trimming cost V 1 base and J 4 bases; bases outside gene matches: 3. CDR1 is MNHNS and CDR2 is SASEGT in the germline V gene. This CDR3 comprises 14 residues.

Remarks on this clone: The junction differs from germline at one of its ends, possibly a read error. The read terminates 3 residues before the CDR3 end, so the remaining end is supplied by the germline J gene. This rearrangement joins TRBV14 to TRBJ1-3; D is undetermined. There are 16 residues in the CDR3. The germline gives CDR1 SGHDN, CDR2 FVKESK. The DNA read from the CDR3 is TGTGCCAGCAGCCAAGATTGGGCAGTCTCTGGAAACATC. Its protein is CASSQDWAVSGNI. The full CDR3 is CASSQDWAVSGNIIYF.

Remarks on this clone: The missing CDR3 end, 3 residues past where the read stops, is filled in from the germline J gene. The chain couples TRBV7-9 to TRBJ1-2; TRBD1 might be the D (5 bases). The V gene's germline CDR1 is SEHNR and CDR2 FQNEAQ (reference sequence). The CDR3 covers 15 residues. The CDR3 is CASSLVASGDYDYTF. CDR3 DNA, as far as it was read: TGTGCCAGCAGCTTAGTGGCTAGCGGGGACTACGAC.

Turning to this clone: The CDR3 extends 3 residues past the end of the read, so its final part is completed from the germline J gene. J is TRBJ2-5 and V is TRBV10-3; 7 nucleotides match TRBD1. Germline V gene data show CDR1 as ENHRY and CDR2 as SYGVKD. This CDR3 has 14 residues. J lost 4 bases, V lost 2 bases, and 4 bases had no gene match. The chain's CDR3 is CAISETGEAETQYF. The DNA read from the CDR3 is TGTGCCATCAGTGAGACAGGGGAAGCAGAGACC.

A word on this clone: Read sequence stops 3 residues before the CDR3 end, and the germline J gene provides the missing end. The chain has TRBV5-4 and TRBJ2-3; possible D gene TRBD1, 5 bases. V dropped 1 base and J dropped 6 bases, with 15 bases sitting between them. CDR1 is SGHNT, CDR2 YYREEE, per germline (reference sequence). The CDR3 contains 15 residues. This CDR3 is CASSLPARGGDTQYF. The sequenced CDR3 bases are TGTGCCAGCAGCTTGCCCGCAAGGGGTGGGGATACG.

With respect to this clone: The read terminates 3 residues ahead of where the CDR3 ends, so the germline J gene completes it. The chain recombines TRBV6-2 or TRBV6-3 with TRBJ2-3; 11 bases fit TRBD2. This CDR3 comprises 17 residues. From germline, CDR1 is MNHEY and CDR2 SVGEGT. The V segment lost 6 bases and the J segment 3 bases; nucleotides outside the gene matches: 11. This CDR3 reads CASRRRLAGGSTDTQYF. The part of the CDR3 DNA that was read is TGTGCCAGCAGACGCCGGTTAGCGGGGGGGTCGACAGATACG.

Concerning this clone: The read finishes 3 residues shy of the CDR3 end, and the germline J gene is used to complete it. The rearrangement joins TRBV18 to TRBJ1-2; D perhaps matches TRBD1 (6 bases). The CDR3 is 16 amino acids. Looked up from germline, CDR1 is KGHSH and CDR2 is LQKENI. CDR3: CASSPLASGGADTYTF. CDR3 DNA, as far as it was read: TGTGCCAGCTCACCCCTCGCTAGCGGGGGGGCGGATACC.

On this clone itself: The observed sequence ends 3 residues before the CDR3 terminus, with the missing tail filled in from the germline J gene. The rearrangement links TRBV20-1 to TRBJ1-2; TRBD1 agrees at 10 bases. V dropped 5 bases and J dropped 6; count of bases not matched to a gene: 6. CDR3 length: 13 amino acids. Looked up from germline, CDR1 is DFQATT and CDR2 is SNEGSKA (reference sequence). CDR3 DNA (partial): TGCAGTGCTCGGGACAGGGGCTCCCATGGC. Translating gives CSARDRGSHG. The CDR3 in full is CSARDRGSHGYTF.

Note on this clone: The CDR3 end is not reached by the read, which stops 3 residues before it; the germline J gene fills it in. This chain links TRBV29-1 with TRBJ1-1; D perhaps matches TRBD1 (6 bases). The V end was cut by 3 bases, the J end by 1 base, with 9 bases between. The germline CDR1 and CDR2 sequences are SQVTM and ANQGSEA. This CDR3 has 13 amino acids. This CDR3 reads CSVERQENTEAFF. The CDR3 DNA, read in part, is TGCAGCGTTGAGCGACAGGAGAACACTGAA.

On this clone: The observed sequence ends 3 residues before the CDR3 terminus, with the missing tail filled in from the germline J gene. J is TRBJ1-1 and V is TRBV20-1, with D possibly matching TRBD1 (5 bases). Germline values: CDR1 DFQATT, CDR2 SNEGSKA (reference sequence). CDR3 length: 13 residues. Deletions cut 3 bases from V and 7 bases from J, with 15 bases between. CDR3 DNA, as far as it was read: TGCAGTGCTAGGGATATGACAGCGAATGAA. Amino acid sequence: CSARDMTANE. The full-length CDR3 reads as CSARDMTANEAFF.

About this clone: With the read ending 3 residues before the CDR3 end, the germline J gene is used to fill in that end. The genes are TRBV5-6 and TRBJ2-7; TRBD1 is a possible D gene (5 bases). The CDR3 is 15 residues long. Germline V gene data show CDR1 as SGHDT and CDR2 as YYEEEE. Between the trimmed V and J ends, which lost 0 bases and 6 bases, there was a span of 16 bases. The CDR3: CASSLAFWGRSEQYF. The CDR3 DNA, read in part, is TGTGCCAGCAGCTTGGCCTTCTGGGGCCGGAGCGAG.

As concerns this clone: From the germline J gene comes the end of the CDR3, since the read stops 3 residues before it. The rearrangement links TRBV7-6 to TRBJ2-1, with D hard to call. The CDR3 runs to 13 residues. The germline V and J ends were trimmed by 0 bases and 5 bases, with 5 bases remaining between them. Germline V lookup: CDR1 SGHVS, CDR2 FNYEAQ. The covered CDR3 bases are TGTGCCAGCAGCTTAGCTAACAACAATGAG. Its translation is CASSLANNNE. In full, the CDR3 reads CASSLANNNEQFF. Based on the CDR3 plus reference TRBV7-6 and TRBJ2-1, the full variable domain is GAGVSQSPRYKVTKRGQDVALRCDPISGHVSLYWYRQALGQGPEFLTYFNYEAQQDKSGLPNDRFSAERPEGSISTLTIQRTEQRDSAMYRCASSLANNNEQFFGPGTRLTVL.

The CDR3 here is CSAMGLAYNEQFF. CDR3 DNA (partial): TGCAGTGCTATGGGACTTGCCTACAATGAG. The rearrangement links TRBV20-1 to TRBJ2-1; D is perhaps TRBD2 (6 bases). Read sequence stops 3 residues before the CDR3 end, and the germline J gene provides the missing end. The CDR3 is made up of 13 amino acids. The ends were cut back, 4 bases at V and 2 bases at J, with 9 bases in the middle. Germline V gene lookup returns CDR1 DFQATT and CDR2 SNEGSKA (reference sequence).

Concerning this clone itself: The read ends 3 residues early relative to the CDR3; the germline J gene fills the gap. The V gene is TRBV13, the J gene TRBJ2-7, with 7 bases aligning to TRBD1. The CDR3 is made up of 14 amino acids. J lost 4 bases, V lost 5 bases, and 8 bases had no gene match. Germline V CDR1 and CDR2: PRHDT, FYEKMQ (reference sequence). CDR3 amino acids: CASSRTGSPYEQYF. The CDR3 bases that were read are TGTGCCAGCAGCCGGACAGGTTCCCCTTACGAG.

Points on this clone: The read terminates 3 residues ahead of where the CDR3 ends, so the germline J gene completes it. The chain uses TRBV5-4 and TRBJ1-2, with TRBD1 as a possible D gene (6 bases). Trimming took 1 base from V and 3 from J, leaving 16 bases between them. CDR1 is SGHNT and CDR2 is YYREEE in the germline V gene (reference sequence). This CDR3 has 16 amino acids. The CDR3 here is CASSLPSREGDYGYTF. The part of the CDR3 DNA that was read is TGTGCCAGCAGCTTGCCGAGCAGGGAGGGGGACTATGGC.

This CDR3 reads CASSLDSYGNQPQHF. The part of the CDR3 DNA that was read is TGTGCCAGCAGCTTAGATTCATACGGGAATCAGCCC. The rearrangement links TRBV11-2 to TRBJ1-5; unclear D gene. From the germline J gene comes the end of the CDR3, since the read stops 3 residues before it. V was trimmed by 0 bases and J by 4 bases, leaving 10 bases between them. This CDR3 has 15 amino acids. Germline-derived CDR1 and CDR2 are SGHAT and FQNNGV.

On this clone itself: The CDR3 goes on 3 residues after the read ends, and that part is filled in from the germline J gene. This chain connects TRBV6-2 or TRBV6-3 to TRBJ1-2; the D gene is possibly TRBD1 (6 bases). Germline CDR1 is MNHEY and CDR2 is SVGEGT. With 5 bases removed from V and 4 bases from J, the gap between germline ends came to 11 bases. The CDR3 is 13 residues long. The sequenced CDR3 bases are TGTGCCAGCAGTACAGGGTTGCGCTATGGC. It is translated as CASSTGLRYG. The whole CDR3 reads CASSTGLRYGYTF.

For this clone: The CDR3 end is not reached by the read, which stops 3 residues before it; the germline J gene fills it in. This chain joins TRBV7-2 and TRBJ2-3; D call uncertain. CDR3 length equals 15 residues. Trimming pared 2 bases from V and 0 bases from J, leaving 9 bases between. CDR1 SGHTA and CDR2 FQGNSA come from the germline V gene. The sequenced part of the CDR3 DNA is TGTGCCAGCAGCTTAAATTCAAATAGCACAGATACG. It encodes CASSLNSNSTDT. The whole CDR3 sequence reads CASSLNSNSTDTQYF.

To note about this clone: The CDR3 is cut off 3 residues early in the read; its end comes from the germline J gene. The genes are TRBV2 and TRBJ2-1; D is unresolved. Germline CDR1 is SNHLY and CDR2 is FYNNEI. V was cut by 3 bases and J by 9 bases, with 3 bases left in between. This CDR3 is 10 amino acids long. CDR3 bases read: TGTGCCAGCAGTGACCGTGAG. Translated, it gives CASSDRE. The entire CDR3 is CASSDREQFF. The complete variable domain, with remaining parts taken from reference TRBV2 and TRBJ2-1, reads EPEVTQTPSHQVTQMGQEVILRCVPISNHLYFYWYRQILGQKVEFLVSFYNNEISEKSEIFDDQFSVERPDGSNFTLKIRSTKLEDSAMYFCASSDREQFFGPGTRLTVL.

Turning to this clone: The read halts 3 residues ahead of the CDR3 end, with the missing end drawn from the germline J gene. V usage is TRBV2 and J usage is TRBJ2-4; possibly TRBD1 for D (5 bases). The CDR3 consists of 13 residues. From germline, CDR1 is SNHLY and CDR2 FYNNEI. CDR3 DNA, as far as it was read: TGTGCCAGCAGATCACAGGTAGCCTATGGT. Translating gives CASRSQVAYG. The entire CDR3 is CASRSQVAYGQYF.

CDR3 bases read: TGTGCCATCAGGATAGCGGGGGTGAACGAG. This translates into CAIRIAGVNE. The whole CDR3 sequence is CAIRIAGVNEQYF. V usage is TRBV10-3 and J usage is TRBJ2-7, with 9 bases identical to TRBD2. The sequence runs out 3 residues before the end of the CDR3; the remainder is reconstructed from the germline J gene. CDR1 ENHRY and CDR2 SYGVKD come from the germline V gene. Trimming removed 6 bases from V and 5 bases from J; junction bases left unmatched: 5. The CDR3 length is 13 residues.

The CDR3 spells CASRSDRVSNQPQYF. The DNA read from the CDR3 is TGTGCCAGCCGATCTGACAGGGTTAGCAATCAGCCG. The rearrangement links TRBV19 to TRBJ2-3; TRBD1 agrees at 7 bases. The CDR3 extends 3 residues past the end of the read, so its final part is completed from the germline J gene. This CDR3 comprises 15 residues. CDR1 is LNHDA and CDR2 is SQIVND in the germline V gene (reference sequence).

As concerns this clone: The read terminates 3 residues ahead of where the CDR3 ends, so the germline J gene completes it. The chain carries TRBV12-3 or TRBV12-4 and TRBJ1-6; D unresolved. Trimming took 2 bases from V and 5 from J, leaving 4 bases between them. This CDR3 region has 13 residues. The sequenced part of the CDR3 DNA is TGTGCCAGCAGTTTACAGGATAATTCACCC. Its translation is CASSLQDNSP. In full, the CDR3 is CASSLQDNSPLHF.